This T cell receptor beta chain was documented in a study of blood T cells in healthy people across ages. Germline V lookup: CDR1 MGHRA, CDR2 YSYEKL. The CDR3 consists of 16 residues. Trimming stripped 1 base from V and 0 bases from J, with 13 bases between. Many counts were recorded for this clonotype. Its target is not known. Study-wide results and limits: While age rose, TCR beta diversity per million T cells dropped in a roughly linear way.

For the second PCR, which ran for about 7 to 11 cycles, a sample-barcoded 5' primer and a J-beta primer mix were used. TCRdb called the 5' RACE reads again in MiXCR, with one record for every CDR3 protein. In the table there are 800,000 to 950,000 distinct CDR3 sequences, 25% to 35% of which are singletons. These same records also appear under a second study, on T cells of mothers and their children. That paper adds: In unrelated and related pairs, TCR recombination output is shaped in a similar way by thymic selection. The overlap seen between related mothers and children slightly exceeded that of unrelated pairs, though not significantly. Persistent microchimeric T cell clones were sought, and none were detected.

The sequence came from a woman aged 40 to 50 in good health. This chain uses TRBV4-1 with TRBJ2-7, with a possible D match to TRBD1 (6 bases). Sequenced material: blood. CDR3 nucleotides: TGCGCCAGCAGCCAAGCGGGACACCTAAGCTCCTACGAGCAGTACTTC. It is translated as CASSQAGHLSSYEQYF.